This entry concerns a single T cell receptor beta chain. This clonotype came up many times. Its antigen remains undetermined. No base quality information exists; no much larger clone differs at one position. In light of the paper, this sample's time point label describes: newly diagnosed GD, antithyroid drugs for less than 3 months. For both TCR sequencing and RNA sequencing, RNA was extracted from PBMCs in TRIzol. Graves' disease was diagnosed according to American Thyroid Association guidelines. The patients came from an endocrinology department in Xi'an, China. Each patient gave 8.5 to 9.5 milliliters of peripheral blood, collected in an EDTA anticoagulant tube. Ficoll Paque Plus density gradient separation was used to isolate PBMCs, and no further T cell sorting was performed. An Agilent 2100 Bioanalyzer and agarose gel were used to check RNA quality, and a NanoDrop 2000 was used to measure RNA concentration.

Libraries were made using multiplex PCR. The sample was run on an Illumina HiSeq 4000. TCR beta libraries were built with iRepertoire HTBI primers and Arm-PCR amplification of CDR3 regions. Before sequencing, the PCR products went through gel purification. On the study's bioinformatics: Across samples, 60 to 80 TRBV and 13 to 15 TRBJ segments were identified and used for gene usage analysis of CDR3 amino acid clonotypes. Filtered high-quality paired reads were merged into contigs using COPE and FqMerger. BLAST was used to align contigs to the IMGT TRBV, TRBD and TRBJ reference genes, and CDR3 was defined following IMGT. Clonotypes above 0.1% frequency were classified as highly expanded clones. Shannon entropy was used to measure repertoire diversity, and the Gini coefficient was used to measure V-J evenness. Clonotypes shared by more than one individual were considered public. Through fastp at Q25 and MiXCR, TCRdb rebuilt clones from the public reads, retaining in-frame beta chains. Merged by CDR3 protein, the rows form single entries marked with the most common genes and DNA. TCRdb, not the original authors, processed these V and J calls. The sample contains around 480,000 distinct CDR3 sequences, more than 15% of them found a single time. The ten largest clones represent around 25% of the sample.

From the cysteine up to the phenylalanine, the CDR3 has a length of 13 residues. Only the CDR3 DNA stays, 39 bases, in frame from base 1. CDR1 and CDR2 were assigned from the germline V gene as MDHEN and SYDVKM. V loses 2 bases, J loses 0 bases, and the germline ends lie 4 bases apart. The sample originates from a study of regulatory T cells in long-lasting Graves disease (dated by TCRdb to the early 2020s). Some background on the complete study: Newly diagnosed Graves' disease patients had taken antithyroid drugs for less than 3 months. Peripheral blood TCR sequencing and RNA sequencing compared persistent Graves' disease patients with newly diagnosed Graves' disease patients. The study took place in China and was registered as a clinical trial. TCR sequencing covered some 13 persistent and 20 or so newly diagnosed Graves' disease patients, 33 samples in total. Study-level results and caveats: Lower TCR Shannon entropy and fewer highly expanded clones were observed in persistent Graves' disease patients than in newly diagnosed patients, which suggested clonal expansion. TRBV28, TRBJ1-2 and TRBJ2-5 were preferentially used in persistent disease, while TRBV20-1 and TRBJ2-1 were favored in newly diagnosed disease. Sequencing and analysis were limited to the TCR beta chain. Patients with persistent disease shared more public clonotypes (around 3,000) than newly diagnosed patients did (roughly 970). As a limitation, the authors acknowledged that the small sample size may reduce accuracy. The study examined only peripheral blood because the primary lesion, thyroid tissue, could not be accessed.

These data also formed part of another study, on T cells in Graves' hyperthyroidism and ophthalmopathy. The second source states: Stable Graves' hyperthyroidism was defined as the absence of progression to ophthalmopathy over 18 months of follow-up. Hyperthyroidism patients were aged 18 to 65 years and newly diagnosed, with disease duration of less than 2 months. Exclusion was applied to patients with uncontrolled infections, other autoimmune diseases, pregnancy or lactation. Diagnoses were based on clinical symptoms, serum thyroxine and TRAb, thyroid ultrasound and orbital computed tomography. The TCR CDR3 was subjected to a first round of RT-PCR using the HTBI primer set and the Qiagen OneStep RT-PCR kit. Most expanded thyroid clonotypes (frequency above 0.001) were also found in blood, which suggests that blood repertoires may mirror thyroid immune responses. A 13 V-J signature model separated ophthalmopathy from stable hyperthyroidism, with about 90% sensitivity and 81.08% specificity in cross-validation and 80%/75% in testing. In validation, the model predicted progression to ophthalmopathy a median of around six months before onset, with roughly 68% sensitivity and 72.22% specificity. To identify TCR V-J signatures that set the groups apart, the researchers used a discovery cohort of 95 to 100 patients, made up of 40 to 45 with Graves' ophthalmopathy and 55 to 65 with stable Graves' hyperthyroidism. Prospective prediction of ophthalmopathy was tested in an independent validation cohort consisting of about 20 hyperthyroidism patients and approximately 16 patients who later progressed to ophthalmopathy. The 100 or so discovery patients were randomly divided into training and test sets at a 7:3 ratio. Thyroid tissue and blood T-cell repertoires from more than five Graves' hyperthyroidism patients were also compared in the study. Once sampling was done, hyperthyroidism patients were given methimazole at a starting dose of 30 mg daily, whereas ophthalmopathy patients were given high-dose intravenous methylprednisolone. Libraries were constructed in a second round of multiplex PCR, after which size selection and purification were carried out. Sequencing of the libraries was done on an Illumina HiSeq2000 using paired-end 100 bp reads. SOAPnuke was used to process the raw data, removing reads that contained adapters or uncalled bases, had a mean Phred below 15, or lacked an exact match to the constant primer or identifier. High-quality paired reads were merged with COPE v1.2.5, and unique nucleotide sequences were defined as clonotypes. MiTCR v1.1 was used to align clonotypes to the IMGT TRBV, TRBD and TRBJ reference segments. The analysis included only V-J combinations with a frequency above 0.0001, which together covered 99.2% of the repertoires. A TCS score was defined as the ratio between F50 (clonal expansion) and ExV (chaos), using BLOSUM62-based TCRdist between CDR3 peptides within each V-J. Welch's t-statistics and random forest reduced several hundred V-J features to 10 to 15, which were used in a naive Bayes classifier (R e1071). Sample size was not statistically predetermined, and blinding of investigators to group allocation was not performed. The paper reports TCR Vbeta CDR3 sequencing of 140 or so peripheral blood samples: 40 or so ophthalmopathy, fewer than 80 hyperthyroidism and around 17 progressor patients.

The TCR sequence derives from a woman aged 35-60 years with Graves disease. Donor details come from another sample of the same person, matched by shared clones. The sequencing used peripheral blood mononuclear cells (PBMCs), collected at new diagnosis, from a patient treated with antithyroid drugs. The rearrangement combines TRBV28 with TRBJ1-1; there is no confident call for the D gene. The nucleotide sequence reads as follows: TGTGCCAGCAGTTTACCTTTGAACACTGAAGCTTTCTTT. This is translated as CASSLPLNTEAFF. Joined to the reference TRBV28 and TRBJ1-1 proteins, this CDR3 gives the full variable domain: DVKVTQSSRYLVKRTGEKVFLECVQDMDHENMFWYRQDPGLGLRLIYFSYDVKMKEKGDIPEGYSVSREKKERFSLILESASTNQTSMYLCASSLPLNTEAFFGQGTRLTVV.